The T cell receptor beta chain under discussion was sequenced for a study of somatic mutations in cytotoxic T cells in rheumatoid arthritis. Across the study: Some V beta antibody-stained T-cell populations were flow-sorted at nearly 100% purity, including V beta1+ cells sequenced for TCRB. The study's findings and limits: Of the expanded CD8+ clones, the antigen targets were not known.

Generated by immunoSEQ multiplex PCR, the TCRdb table keeps only in-frame clones and is missing some. The sample shows about 11,000 clones, approximately 84% of them seen only once. Looked up from germline, CDR1 is LNHDA and CDR2 is SQIVND (reference sequence). The germline V and J ends were trimmed by 3 bases and 7 bases, with 10 bases remaining between them. This CDR3 spans 13 amino acids. Isolating CD4+ and CD8+ cells involved positive magnetic bead selection on an AutoMACS. Their purity was then checked by flow cytometry. Of note for this clone: Its antigen is not known.

The source is a woman aged 55 to 70 with rheumatoid arthritis. The chain has TRBV19 and TRBJ2-1; a weak D match, TRBD2 (5 bases). Sequencing used CD8+ T cells sorted from blood. The CDR3, as DNA: TGTGCCAGTAGTATCTTGCCGGGAAATGAGCAGTTCTTC. Its translation: CASSILPGNEQFF.